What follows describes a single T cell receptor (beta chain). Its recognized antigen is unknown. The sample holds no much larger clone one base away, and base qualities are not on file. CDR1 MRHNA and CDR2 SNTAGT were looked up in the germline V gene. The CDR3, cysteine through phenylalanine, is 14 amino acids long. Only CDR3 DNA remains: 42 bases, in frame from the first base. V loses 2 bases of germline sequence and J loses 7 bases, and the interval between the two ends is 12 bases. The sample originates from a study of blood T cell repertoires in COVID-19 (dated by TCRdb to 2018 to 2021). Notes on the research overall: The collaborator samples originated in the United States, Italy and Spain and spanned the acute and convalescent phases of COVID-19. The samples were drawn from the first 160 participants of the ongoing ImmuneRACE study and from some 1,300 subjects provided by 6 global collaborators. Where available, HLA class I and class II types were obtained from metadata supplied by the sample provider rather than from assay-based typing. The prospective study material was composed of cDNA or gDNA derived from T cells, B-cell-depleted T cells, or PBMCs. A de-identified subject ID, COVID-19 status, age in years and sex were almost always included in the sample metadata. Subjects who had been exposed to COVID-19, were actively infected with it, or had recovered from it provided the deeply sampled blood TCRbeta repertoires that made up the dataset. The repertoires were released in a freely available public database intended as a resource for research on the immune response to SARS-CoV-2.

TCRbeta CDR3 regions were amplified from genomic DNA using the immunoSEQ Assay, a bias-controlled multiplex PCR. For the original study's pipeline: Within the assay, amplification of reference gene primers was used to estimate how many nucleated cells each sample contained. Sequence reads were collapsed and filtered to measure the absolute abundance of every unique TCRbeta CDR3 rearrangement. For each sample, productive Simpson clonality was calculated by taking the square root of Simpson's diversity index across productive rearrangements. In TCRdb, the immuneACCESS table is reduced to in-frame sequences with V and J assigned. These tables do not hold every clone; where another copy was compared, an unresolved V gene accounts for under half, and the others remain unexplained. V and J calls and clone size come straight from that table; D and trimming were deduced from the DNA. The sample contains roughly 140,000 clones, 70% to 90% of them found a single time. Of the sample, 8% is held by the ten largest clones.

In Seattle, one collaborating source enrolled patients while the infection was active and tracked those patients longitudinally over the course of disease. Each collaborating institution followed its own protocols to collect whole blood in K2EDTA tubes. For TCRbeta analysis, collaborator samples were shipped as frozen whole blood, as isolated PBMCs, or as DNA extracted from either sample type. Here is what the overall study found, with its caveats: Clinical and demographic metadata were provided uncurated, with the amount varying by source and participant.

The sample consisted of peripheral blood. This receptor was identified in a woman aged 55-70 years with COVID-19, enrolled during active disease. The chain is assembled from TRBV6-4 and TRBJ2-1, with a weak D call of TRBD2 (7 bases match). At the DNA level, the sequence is TGTGCCAGCAGTGACAGGGGGGAGGGAAATGAGCAGTTCTTC. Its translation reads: CASSDRGEGNEQFF.